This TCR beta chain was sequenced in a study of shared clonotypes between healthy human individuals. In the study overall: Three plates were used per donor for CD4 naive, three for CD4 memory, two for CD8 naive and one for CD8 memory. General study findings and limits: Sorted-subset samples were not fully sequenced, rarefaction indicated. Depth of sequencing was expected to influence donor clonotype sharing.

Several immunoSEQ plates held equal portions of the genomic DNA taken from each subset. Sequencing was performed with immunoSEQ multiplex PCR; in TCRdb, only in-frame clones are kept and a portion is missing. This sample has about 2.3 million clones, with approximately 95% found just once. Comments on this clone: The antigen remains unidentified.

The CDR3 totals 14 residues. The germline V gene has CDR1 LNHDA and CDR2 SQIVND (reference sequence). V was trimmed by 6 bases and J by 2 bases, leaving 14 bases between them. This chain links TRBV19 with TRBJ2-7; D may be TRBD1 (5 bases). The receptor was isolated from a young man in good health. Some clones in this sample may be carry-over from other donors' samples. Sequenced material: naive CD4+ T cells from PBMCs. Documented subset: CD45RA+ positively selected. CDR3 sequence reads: CASRTLGAAYEQYF. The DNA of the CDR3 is TGTGCCAGTAGGACCCTAGGGGCCGCCTACGAGCAGTACTTC.